The TCR beta chain described here comes from a study of control samples from healthy donors and cancer patients. The repertoire was sequenced with immunoSEQ multiplex PCR; TCRdb's copy has only in-frame clones and lacks some. The sample records 45,000 to 60,000 clones, about 95% being singletons. The germline CDR1 and CDR2 sequences are SGHTA and FQGNSA. V trimming: 0 bases; J trimming: 8 bases; junction bases outside the gene matches: 6. The CDR3 consists of 15 residues. Only one count was recorded for this clone. Input material: blood. The sequence derives from a man aged 30 to 39 in good health. The chain combines TRBV7-2 with TRBJ1-2, with 10 bases fitting TRBD1. The CDR3 loop reads CASSLARDRGVGYTF. For the CDR3, the DNA is TGTGCCAGCAGCTTAGCGCGGGACAGGGGAGTCGGCTACACCTTC. Looking up the rest from reference TRBV7-2 and TRBJ1-2 gives the full variable domain: GAGVSQSPSNKVTEKGKDVELRCDPISGHTALYWYRQSLGQGLEFLIYFQGNSAPDKSGLPSDRFSAERTGGSVSTLTIQRTQQEDSAVYLCASSLARDRGVGYTFGSGTRLTVV.